These T cell receptor beta chains were read from a single sample in a study of blood T cell repertoires in COVID-19. Libraries were prepared by immunoSEQ multiplex PCR; TCRdb keeps only in-frame clonotypes and omits some of them. Of around 280,000 clones listed, around 87% are singletons. The source material was peripheral blood. These receptors came from a woman aged 45-65 years who had recovered from COVID-19. CDR3s include the opening cysteine and the closing phenylalanine or tryptophan. The D gene is left open where the match is weak. Size tells how often a clone was seen (once, few, many) or the class of an expanded clone, and some rows leave it out.

>TRBV28|TRBJ2-6|15|TRBD1|NA
CASSRTGSGANVLTF
TGTGCCAGCAGTCGGACAGGGTCTGGGGCCAACGTCCTGACTTTC
>TRBV30|TRBJ1-1|15|TRBD1|NA
CARYRDSPANTEAFF
TGTGCCCGATACCGGGACAGTCCAGCGAACACTGAAGCTTTCTTT
>TRBV13|TRBJ2-3|16|NA|NA
CASSLDDSAAADTQYF
TGTGCCAGCAGCTTAGACGACAGTGCCGCCGCAGATACGCAGTATTTT
>TRBV24-1|TRBJ1-5|13|TRBD1|NA
CATSTGLYQPQHF
TGTGCCACCTCGACAGGGCTCTATCAGCCCCAGCATTTT
>TRBV19|TRBJ1-3|15|TRBD1|once
CASSNPGTAGNTIYF
TGTGCCAGTAGTAACCCTGGGACAGCTGGAAACACCATATATTTT
>TRBV18|TRBJ2-7|13|NA|NA
CASTQDRAYEQYF
TGTGCCAGCACCCAGGACAGAGCCTACGAGCAGTACTTC
>TRBV19|TRBJ2-7|16|TRBD1|once
CASSTGTGGGNYEQYF
TGTGCCAGTAGTACCGGGACAGGGGGCGGGAACTACGAGCAGTACTTC
>TRBV19|TRBJ2-1|17|TRBD2|NA
CASSLLTSGSSYNEQFF
TGTGCCAGTAGTCTCCTGACTAGCGGGAGCTCCTACAATGAGCAGTTCTTC
>TRBV7-6|TRBJ2-3|15|TRBD2|NA
CASSGREGPTDTQYF
TGTGCCAGCAGCGGTCGGGAGGGCCCCACAGATACGCAGTATTTT
>TRBV9|TRBJ2-1|17|TRBD2|NA
CASSVAGETSARNEQFF
TGTGCCAGCAGCGTAGCTGGGGAGACTAGCGCCCGAAATGAGCAGTTCTTC
>TRBV11-2|TRBJ1-1|18|NA|NA
CASRTSGLWANMNTEAFF
TGTGCCAGCAGAACGAGTGGACTGTGGGCTAACATGAACACTGAAGCTTTCTTT
>TRBV9|TRBJ2-7|15|NA|NA
CASSVGGGTGYEQYF
TGTGCCAGCAGCGTAGGGGGAGGGACAGGCTACGAGCAGTACTTC
>TRBV9|TRBJ2-1|15|TRBD1|NA
CASSGGTGEGNEQFF
TGTGCCAGCAGCGGGGGGACAGGGGAGGGCAATGAGCAGTTCTTC
>TRBV6-2/TRBV6-3|TRBJ1-1|14|NA|NA
CASTPGAAGTEAFF
TGTGCCAGCACCCCAGGGGCCGCAGGCACTGAAGCTTTCTTT
>TRBV5-6|TRBJ2-3|13|NA|NA
CASSLGRVDTQYF
TGTGCCAGCAGCTTGGGCAGGGTCGATACGCAGTATTTT
>TRBV28|TRBJ2-5|14|NA|NA
CASSFLPDQETQYF
TGTGCCAGCAGTTTTCTCCCAGATCAAGAGACCCAGTACTTC
>TRBV11-2|TRBJ2-7|15|NA|NA
CASSYPGALGAEQYF
TGTGCCAGCAGCTACCCAGGGGCGTTGGGAGCCGAGCAGTACTTC
>TRBV2|TRBJ2-7|12|TRBD2|NA
CASTLTSWKKYF
TGTGCCAGCACCCTGACTAGCTGGAAAAAGTACTTC
>TRBV24-1|TRBJ2-7|13|NA|NA
CATSGSVGGEQYF
TGTGCCACCAGTGGCAGCGTCGGCGGCGAGCAGTACTTC
>TRBV19|TRBJ2-7|13|TRBD1|NA
CASSHRGTYEQYF
TGTGCCAGTAGCCACAGGGGCACGTACGAGCAGTACTTC
>TRBV19|TRBJ2-1|15|TRBD2|NA
CASSTTSGRDNEQFF
TGTGCCAGTAGTACGACTAGCGGGAGGGACAATGAGCAGTTCTTC
>TRBV10-3|TRBJ2-2|14|TRBD1|NA
CAIRATGTTGELFF
TGTGCCATCAGGGCGACAGGGACCACCGGGGAGCTGTTTTTT
>TRBV19|TRBJ1-2|12|NA|NA
CASTTTGLGYTF
TGTGCCAGTACCACCACAGGGCTCGGCTACACCTTC
>TRBV10-2|TRBJ1-2|14|NA|once
CASSSSGTRYGYTF
TGCGCCAGCAGTAGCTCCGGGACTCGGTATGGCTACACCTTC
>TRBV11-2|TRBJ2-1|14|NA|NA
CASREAASYNEQFF
TGTGCCAGCAGAGAGGCAGCCTCCTACAATGAGCAGTTCTTC
>TRBV7-9|TRBJ1-2|13|TRBD1|NA
CASSSRTGEGYTF
TGTGCCAGCAGCTCCAGGACAGGGGAAGGCTACACCTTC
>TRBV19|TRBJ2-1|14|TRBD1|NA
CASRTGQGNNEQFF
TGTGCCAGTAGGACGGGACAGGGTAACAATGAGCAGTTCTTC
>TRBV28|TRBJ1-1|19|TRBD1|few
CASSHLILGQGAGNTEAFF
TGTGCCAGCAGTCACCTTATTCTCGGACAGGGGGCGGGGAACACTGAAGCTTTCTTT
>TRBV19|TRBJ1-5|13|NA|once
CASSTTVNQPQHF
TGTGCCAGTAGTACGACAGTTAATCAGCCCCAGCATTTT
>TRBV4-2|TRBJ2-5|17|NA|few
CASSQEAGALGQETQYF
TGTGCCAGCAGCCAAGAGGCAGGGGCCCTTGGCCAAGAGACCCAGTACTTC
>TRBV29-1|TRBJ1-1|13|TRBD1|NA
CSGKDRVDTEAFF
TGCAGCGGTAAGGACAGGGTCGATACTGAAGCTTTCTTT
>TRBV5-1|TRBJ2-1|15|NA|NA
CASSGATSLYNEQFF
TGCGCCAGCAGCGGGGCCACGTCCCTCTACAATGAGCAGTTCTTC
>TRBV15|TRBJ2-3|15|NA|NA
CATSRVGEEADTQYF
TGTGCCACCAGCAGAGTAGGAGAGGAAGCAGATACGCAGTATTTT
>TRBV6-1|TRBJ2-7|12|TRBD2|NA
CASSFPAGPEYF
TGTGCCAGCAGTTTCCCAGCGGGACCAGAGTACTTC
>TRBV19|TRBJ1-4|15|TRBD1|NA
CASSSDGTEDEKLFF
TGTGCCAGTAGTTCCGACGGGACAGAGGATGAAAAACTGTTTTTT
>TRBV5-4|TRBJ2-7|16|TRBD1|NA
CASSFEVGQGVYEQYF
TGTGCCAGCAGCTTCGAAGTCGGCCAGGGGGTATACGAGCAGTACTTC
>TRBV19|TRBJ2-2|14|NA|NA
CASSIGTVPGELFF
TGTGCCAGTAGTATAGGGACTGTTCCCGGGGAGCTGTTTTTT
>TRBV9|TRBJ2-3|13|TRBD2|NA
CASSLGGEDTQYF
TGTGCCAGCAGCCTGGGGGGGGAAGATACGCAGTATTTT
>TRBV7-9|TRBJ1-2|12|NA|NA
CASSGPGVGYTF
TGTGCCAGCAGCGGCCCCGGGGTTGGCTACACCTTC
>TRBV7-3|TRBJ1-1|14|TRBD1|few
CASSLGQLNTEAFF
TGTGCCAGCAGCCTGGGACAGTTGAACACTGAAGCTTTCTTT
>TRBV19|TRBJ2-4|15|NA|few
CASSTNRGLPDIQYF
TGTGCCAGTAGTACAAACCGAGGATTACCGGACATTCAGTACTTC
>TRBV5-4|TRBJ1-1|13|TRBD1|NA
CASSRQGYAEAFF
TGTGCCAGCAGCCGACAGGGGTACGCTGAAGCTTTCTTT
>TRBV6-6|TRBJ1-5|15|NA|NA
CASSSRGSGNQPQHF
TGTGCCAGCAGTTCCCGCGGCTCGGGCAATCAGCCCCAGCATTTT
>TRBV7-2|TRBJ2-1|16|TRBD2|NA
CASSLGGRRFGNEQFF
TGTGCCAGCAGCTTAGGCGGGAGGCGGTTCGGGAATGAGCAGTTCTTC
>TRBV6-2/TRBV6-3|TRBJ1-1|16|TRBD1|NA
CASSYSGRGLNTEAFF
TGTGCCAGCAGTTACTCGGGCAGGGGGCTGAACACTGAAGCTTTCTTT
>TRBV30|TRBJ2-4|14|TRBD2|few
CACRPGGTKNIQYF
TGTGCCTGCAGGCCGGGAGGGACCAAAAACATTCAGTACTTC
>TRBV12-3/TRBV12-4|TRBJ1-2|12|NA|NA
CASSFSQGGYTF
TGTGCCAGCAGTTTCTCGCAGGGTGGCTACACCTTC
>TRBV19|TRBJ1-2|16|TRBD1|NA
CASSNRRTGTNYGYTF
TGTGCCAGTAGTAACCGACGGACAGGGACTAACTATGGCTACACCTTC
>TRBV3-1/TRBV3-2|TRBJ1-1|14|TRBD1|once
CASSRTGGNTEAFF
TGTGCCAGCAGCCGGACAGGGGGAAACACTGAAGCTTTCTTT
>TRBV9|TRBJ2-5|12|NA|NA
CASSVDNGNQYF
TGTGCCAGCAGCGTAGATAACGGGAACCAGTACTTC
>TRBV9|TRBJ1-2|15|TRBD1|NA
CASSPDRGLERGYTF
TGTGCCAGCAGCCCGGACAGGGGGCTGGAGCGTGGCTACACCTTC
>TRBV6-5|TRBJ2-2|15|TRBD1|NA
CATFGTGPVPGELFF
TGTGCCACCTTCGGGACAGGGCCTGTCCCCGGGGAGCTGTTTTTT
>TRBV5-1|TRBJ1-1|15|NA|NA
CASTSTGLGGTEAFF
TGCGCCAGCACCTCGACGGGGCTAGGAGGGACTGAAGCTTTCTTT
>TRBV19|TRBJ1-1|14|TRBD1|NA
CASSMRQGASEAFF
TGTGCCAGTAGTATGAGACAGGGGGCTAGTGAAGCTTTCTTT
>TRBV4-1|TRBJ1-2|16|NA|NA
CASSHPRQGTNYGYTF
TGCGCCAGCAGCCACCCCCGGCAGGGAACTAACTATGGCTACACCTTC
>TRBV18|TRBJ2-7|13|NA|NA
CASSPTGSNEQYF
TGTGCCAGCTCACCGACAGGATCGAACGAGCAGTACTTC
>TRBV6-2/TRBV6-3|TRBJ2-2|13|TRBD1|NA
CASSPGTGVKLFF
TGTGCCAGCAGTCCCGGGACAGGGGTCAAGCTGTTTTTT
>TRBV5-4|TRBJ2-7|14|TRBD2|NA
CASSFVGTTYEQYF
TGTGCCAGCAGCTTTGTAGGGACTACCTACGAGCAGTACTTC
>TRBV9|TRBJ1-2|12|TRBD1|NA
CASRKRGLGYTF
TGTGCCAGCCGGAAAAGGGGGCTCGGCTACACCTTC